This T cell receptor (beta chain) was identified in a study of blood T cell repertoires in COVID-19. Study in general: PBMCs, B-cell-depleted T cells, or T cells were the source of the cDNA or gDNA that made up the material.

The CDR3 covers 14 residues. V was clipped by 7 bases and J by 2 bases, with 13 bases between them. Germline V gene lookup returns CDR1 SNHLY and CDR2 FYNNEI. Original analysis: Nucleated cell counts were estimated from reference gene primer amplification. Here immunoSEQ multiplex PCR was the method, and the copy in TCRdb shows in-frame clones only, minus some. V and J calls and clone size are given by that table; D and trimming were obtained from the DNA. The table shows 90,000 to 100,000 clones, with around nine tenths occurring only once. The sequencing sample was made of peripheral blood. The J gene is TRBJ2-3, the V gene TRBV2, with D possibly TRBD1 on 6 matching bases. The TCR originated in a man aged 60 to 69 with COVID-19, enrolled during active disease. The CDR3 is CASMGRGYTDTQYF. CDR3 DNA sequence: TGTGCCAGCATGGGCAGGGGTTACACAGATACGCAGTATTTT.